The 14 T cell receptor beta chains reported below all come from one sample, sequenced in a study of T cell responses to AZD1222 COVID-19 vaccine (dated by TCRdb to about 2021). The method behind the library was the immunoSEQ multiplex PCR assay. Held by TCRdb, this immuneACCESS table contains in-frame sequences only and omits some clones. Under half of the omission traces to an unresolved V gene where checked; the cause of the rest is unknown. The sample contains around 87,000 clones, under 95% of them found a single time. The ten largest make up 20% to 25% of the sample. This specimen's time point label, interpreted: baseline before first vaccination. The sequencing used peripheral blood, collected on day 0 of AZD1222 vaccination. These TCRs come from an adult in good health.

V usage is TRBV5-1 and J usage is TRBJ1-5; a possible D gene is TRBD1 (6 bases). There are 17 residues in the CDR3. V shed 6 bases and J shed 3 bases, with 22 bases lying between them. Germline CDR1 reads SGHRS; CDR2 reads YFSETQ. CDR3 amino acids: CASIPNGWRGFNQPQHF. The CDR3 DNA follows: TGCGCCAGCATCCCGAACGGATGGAGGGGGTTCAATCAGCCCCAGCATTTT.

The J gene is TRBJ1-1, the V gene TRBV9; D is unclear. The germline CDR1 and CDR2 sequences are SGDLS and YYNGEE. The V end was cut by 4 bases, the J end by 3 bases, with 16 bases between. The CDR3 length is 15 residues. CDR3 nucleotide sequence: TGTGCCAGCAGCCCCCGTAGAGGGATGGACACTGAAGCTTTCTTT. Its protein is CASSPRRGMDTEAFF.

This clone has only one observation. The rearrangement joins TRBV6-6 to TRBJ2-1; 9 nucleotides match TRBD2. Germline CDR1 and CDR2: MNHNY and SVGAGI (reference sequence). With V trimmed by 6 bases and J by 6 bases, 9 bases remained unmatched. CDR3 length equals 15 residues. The CDR3 nucleotides are TGTGCCAGCAGCAATACCGGGACTAGCTCCAATGAGCAGTTCTTC. Translating gives CASSNTGTSSNEQFF.

V gene TRBV7-2 combines with J gene TRBJ1-2; D perhaps matches TRBD1 (5 bases). Germline CDR1 reads SGHTA; CDR2 reads FQGNSA. This CDR3 is built from 13 residues. Trimming stripped 1 base from V and 6 bases from J, with 9 bases between. The CDR3: CASSLGSGDGYTF. For the CDR3, the DNA is TGTGCCAGCAGCTTAGGGTCGGGGGATGGCTACACCTTC.

This clone was counted a single time. This sequence joins TRBV5-4 and TRBJ2-7; TRBD1 might be the D (6 bases). V was trimmed by 3 bases and J by 3 bases, leaving 13 bases between them. The CDR3 is made up of 14 amino acids. Per germline, CDR1 SGHNT and CDR2 YYREEE (reference sequence). DNA for the CDR3: TGTGCCAGCAGCTCACACGGACAGTTCTACGAGCAGTACTTC. This sequence encodes CASSSHGQFYEQYF.

The CDR3 loop reads CAISDRGTDEQYF. The CDR3 DNA follows: TGTGCCATCAGTGATCGAGGGACCGACGAGCAGTACTTC. The chain couples TRBV10-3 to TRBJ2-7, with D perhaps matching TRBD1 or TRBD2 (5 bases each). CDR3 length: 13 residues. The V and J ends lost 3 bases and 5 bases respectively, with 11 bases between them. CDR1 and CDR2 from the germline V gene are ENHRY and SYGVKD.

This clone is a singleton in its sample. The CDR3 here is CASSQTRADTQYF. The CDR3, as DNA: TGTGCCAGCAGCCAAACCCGAGCGGATACGCAGTATTTT. This sequence joins TRBV3-1 (or the pseudogene TRBV3-2) and TRBJ2-3; D is ambiguous. This CDR3 comprises 13 residues. Germline V gives CDR1 LGHDT, CDR2 YNNKEL (reference sequence). V shed 2 bases and J shed 6 bases, with 9 bases lying between them.

The V gene is TRBV6-5, the J gene TRBJ1-1, with D uncertain. Germline V lookup: CDR1 MNHEY, CDR2 SVGAGI. The CDR3 consists of 14 residues. V was cut by 5 bases and J by 1 base, with 11 bases left in between. The CDR3 DNA follows: TGTGCCAGCAGTCTGTATGGAGAGAACACTGAAGCTTTCTTT. Its translation is CASSLYGENTEAFF.

V gene TRBV5-1 combines with J gene TRBJ1-2, with D possibly TRBD1 on 6 matching bases. Trimming pared 0 bases from V and 8 bases from J, leaving 8 bases between. Germline-derived CDR1 and CDR2 are SGHRS and YFSETQ. This CDR3 contains 12 residues. The CDR3 nucleotides are TGCGCCAGCAGCTTGGAGGGGGACGGCTACACCTTC. Translation gives CASSLEGDGYTF.

In its sample, this clone was seen once. The chain has TRBV12-2 and TRBJ2-7; TRBD1, the table's D call, lacks a check against the DNA. TRBV12-2 is described as a pseudogene. The CDR3 extends over 14 amino acids. The CDR3 loop reads CASRRGQGFYEQYF. Here the CDR3 DNA reads TGTGCAAGTCGCCGAGGACAGGGGTTTTACGAGCAGTACTTC.

The chain links TRBV6-5 to TRBJ2-7, with TRBD2 as a possible D gene (5 bases). The CDR3 length is 14 residues. The germline V and J ends were trimmed by 6 bases and 1 base, with 13 bases remaining between them. Per germline, CDR1 MNHEY and CDR2 SVGAGI. The CDR3 region has the DNA TGTGCCAGCAGCCGACACGGGATTTCCTACGAGCAGTACTTC. Translation: CASSRHGISYEQYF.

The chain has TRBV19 and TRBJ2-1; 8 positions match TRBD1. This CDR3 has 12 amino acids. Trimming cost V 6 bases and J 8 bases; bases outside gene matches: 3. Germline assignment: CDR1 LNHDA and CDR2 SQIVND (reference sequence). CDR3 in DNA: TGTGCCAGTAGCCCAGGGGGCGATGAGCAGTTCTTC. This translates into CASSPGGDEQFF.

This chain connects TRBV5-1 to TRBJ1-6; 8 bases align to TRBD1. J gave up 6 bases and V 4 bases, and 9 bases lay outside the gene matches. Germline CDR1 and CDR2: SGHRS and YFSETQ. This CDR3 is 16 amino acids long. The CDR3 DNA is TGCGCCAGCAGCCCCGGCCAGGGGGCGCGTAATTCACCCCTCCACTTT. Its translation: CASSPGQGARNSPLHF.

The rearrangement uses TRBV7-9 and TRBJ2-5; D ambiguous. CDR3 length: 14 amino acids. Germline V lookup: CDR1 SEHNR, CDR2 FQNEAQ (reference sequence). V was pared by 1 base and J by 4 bases, with 10 bases between. The CDR3 sequence is CASSLGLSTETQYF. The CDR3 nucleotides are TGTGCCAGCAGCTTAGGACTCTCGACAGAGACCCAGTACTTC.